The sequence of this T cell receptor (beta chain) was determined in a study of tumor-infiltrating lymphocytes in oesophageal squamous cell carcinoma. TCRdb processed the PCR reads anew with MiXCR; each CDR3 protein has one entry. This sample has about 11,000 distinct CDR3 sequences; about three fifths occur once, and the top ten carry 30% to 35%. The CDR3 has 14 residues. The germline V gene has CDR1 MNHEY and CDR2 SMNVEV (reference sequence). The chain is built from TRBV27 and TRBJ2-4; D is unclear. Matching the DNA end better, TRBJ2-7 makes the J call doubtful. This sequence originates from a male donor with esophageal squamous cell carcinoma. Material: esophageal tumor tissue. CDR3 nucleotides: TGTGCCAGCAGCCCCAGGTGGAGCTCCTACGAGCAGTACTTC. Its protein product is CASSPRWSSYEQYF.